The next 2 T cell receptor beta chains were all read from a single sample in a study of post-analysis software for immune sequencing data. Findings and limits, study-wide: Elevated frequency relative to controls characterized roughly five TRBV segments in patients, TRBV5-6, TRBV5-1 and TRBV20-1 among them.

Their antigens are not known. The authors incorporated unique molecular identifiers into the TCR beta cDNA libraries. TCRdb analysed the PCR reads with MiXCR anew, one entry per CDR3 protein. The sample carries hundreds of thousands of distinct CDR3 sequences, approximately 53% recorded once. Sequenced sample: blood. These receptors all come from a girl under 18 with multiple sclerosis.

V is TRBV29-1 and J is TRBJ2-5, with 7 bases identical to TRBD2. The V gene end was trimmed by 6 bases and the J gene end by 1 base; junction bases not matched to a gene: 8. Germline V CDR1 and CDR2: SQVTM, ANQGSEA. CDR3 length: 14 residues. In DNA, the CDR3 is TGCAGCGTAGCCGGGACTACAGTCCAAGAGACCCAGTACTTC. Protein product: CSVAGTTVQETQYF.

The V and J genes are TRBV28 and TRBJ2-4, with 9 positions matching TRBD1. The CDR3 runs 13 residues. The germline V gene encodes CDR1 MDHEN and CDR2 SYDVKM. V gave up 6 bases and J gave up 13 bases; unmatched junction bases: 10. CDR3 region: CASRRQGGGEQYF. CDR3 sequence (DNA): TGTGCCAGCAGGAGACAGGGGGGCGGGGAGCAGTACTTC.